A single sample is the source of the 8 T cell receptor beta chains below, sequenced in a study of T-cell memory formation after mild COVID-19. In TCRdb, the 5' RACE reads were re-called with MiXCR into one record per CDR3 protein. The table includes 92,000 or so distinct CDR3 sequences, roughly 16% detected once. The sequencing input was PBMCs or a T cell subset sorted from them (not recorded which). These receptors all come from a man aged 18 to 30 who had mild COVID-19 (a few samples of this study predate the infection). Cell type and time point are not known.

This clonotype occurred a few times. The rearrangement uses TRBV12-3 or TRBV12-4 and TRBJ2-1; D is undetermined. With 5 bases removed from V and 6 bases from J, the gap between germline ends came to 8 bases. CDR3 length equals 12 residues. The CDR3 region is CASSRAINEQFF. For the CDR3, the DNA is TGTGCCAGCAGTCGGGCCATCAATGAGCAGTTCTTC.

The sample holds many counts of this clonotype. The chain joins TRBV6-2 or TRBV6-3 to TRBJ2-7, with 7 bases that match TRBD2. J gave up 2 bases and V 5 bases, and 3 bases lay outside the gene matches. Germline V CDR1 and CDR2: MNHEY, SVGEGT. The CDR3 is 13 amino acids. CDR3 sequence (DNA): TGTGCCAGCAGTACTAGCGAGACCTACGAGCAGTACGTC. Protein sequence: CASSTSETYEQYV.

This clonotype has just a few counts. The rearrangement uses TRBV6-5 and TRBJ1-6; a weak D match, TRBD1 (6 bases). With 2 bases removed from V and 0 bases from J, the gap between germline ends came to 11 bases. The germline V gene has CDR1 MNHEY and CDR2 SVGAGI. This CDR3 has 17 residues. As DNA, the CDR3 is TGTGCCAGCAGTTACGGGGGCCCTAGCTCCTATAATTCACCCCTCCACTTT. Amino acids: CASSYGGPSSYNSPLHF.

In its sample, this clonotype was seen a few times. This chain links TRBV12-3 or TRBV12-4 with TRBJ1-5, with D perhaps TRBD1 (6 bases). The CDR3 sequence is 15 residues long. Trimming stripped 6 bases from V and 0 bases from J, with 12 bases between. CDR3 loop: CASRSTGHSNQPQHF. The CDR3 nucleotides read TGTGCCAGCAGGTCCACAGGGCATAGCAATCAGCCCCAGCATTTT.

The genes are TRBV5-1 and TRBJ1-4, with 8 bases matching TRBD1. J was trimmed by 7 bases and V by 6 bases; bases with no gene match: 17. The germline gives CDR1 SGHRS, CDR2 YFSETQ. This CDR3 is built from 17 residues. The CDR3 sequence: CASIPRARQGPGEKLFF. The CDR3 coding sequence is TGCGCCAGCATCCCGAGGGCCCGACAGGGGCCGGGTGAAAAACTGTTTTTT.

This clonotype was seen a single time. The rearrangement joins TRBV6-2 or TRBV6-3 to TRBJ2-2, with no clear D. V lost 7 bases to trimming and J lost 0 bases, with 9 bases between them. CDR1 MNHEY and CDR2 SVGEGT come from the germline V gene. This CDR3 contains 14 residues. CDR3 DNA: TGTGCCAGCACCCCGCGAACGAACACCGGGGAGCTGTTTTTT. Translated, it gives CASTPRTNTGELFF.

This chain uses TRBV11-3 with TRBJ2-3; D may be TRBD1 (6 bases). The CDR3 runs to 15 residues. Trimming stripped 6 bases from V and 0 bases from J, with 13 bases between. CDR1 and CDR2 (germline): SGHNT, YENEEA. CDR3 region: CASSPGQMSTDTQYF. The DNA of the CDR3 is TGTGCCAGCAGTCCGGGACAAATGAGCACAGATACGCAGTATTTT.

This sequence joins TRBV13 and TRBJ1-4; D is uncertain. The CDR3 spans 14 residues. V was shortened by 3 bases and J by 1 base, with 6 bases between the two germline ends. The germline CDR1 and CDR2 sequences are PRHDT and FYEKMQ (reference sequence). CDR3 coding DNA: TGTGCCAGCAGCTTCATAGGAACTAATGAAAAACTGTTTTTT. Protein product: CASSFIGTNEKLFF.